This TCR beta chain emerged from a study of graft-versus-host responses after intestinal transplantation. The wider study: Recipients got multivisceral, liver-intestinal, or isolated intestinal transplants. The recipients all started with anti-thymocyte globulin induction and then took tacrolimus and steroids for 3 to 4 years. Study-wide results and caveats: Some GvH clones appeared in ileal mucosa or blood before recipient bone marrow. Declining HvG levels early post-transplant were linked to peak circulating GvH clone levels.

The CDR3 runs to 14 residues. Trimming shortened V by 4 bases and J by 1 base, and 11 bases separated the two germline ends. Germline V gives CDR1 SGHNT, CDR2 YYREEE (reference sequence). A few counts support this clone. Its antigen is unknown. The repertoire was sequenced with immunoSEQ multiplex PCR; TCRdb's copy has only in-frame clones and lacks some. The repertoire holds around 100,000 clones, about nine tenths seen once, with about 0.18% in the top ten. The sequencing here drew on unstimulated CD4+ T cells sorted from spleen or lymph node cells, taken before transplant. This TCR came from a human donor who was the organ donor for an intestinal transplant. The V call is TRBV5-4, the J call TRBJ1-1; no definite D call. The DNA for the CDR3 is TGTGCCAGCAGCATTGGACTGAAGAACACTGAAGCTTTCTTT. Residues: CASSIGLKNTEAFF.